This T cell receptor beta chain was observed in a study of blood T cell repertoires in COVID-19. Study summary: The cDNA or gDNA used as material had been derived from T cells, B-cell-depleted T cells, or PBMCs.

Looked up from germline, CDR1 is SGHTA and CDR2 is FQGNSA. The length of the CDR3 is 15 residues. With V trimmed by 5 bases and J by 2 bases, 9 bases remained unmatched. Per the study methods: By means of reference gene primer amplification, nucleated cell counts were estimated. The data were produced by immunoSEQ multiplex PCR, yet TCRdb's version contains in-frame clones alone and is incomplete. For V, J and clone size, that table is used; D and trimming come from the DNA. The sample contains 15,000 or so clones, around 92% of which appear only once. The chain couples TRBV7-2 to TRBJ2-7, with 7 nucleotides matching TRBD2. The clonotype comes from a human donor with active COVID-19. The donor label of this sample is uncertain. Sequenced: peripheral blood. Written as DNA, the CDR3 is TGTGCCAGCAGCCCCCGCGGGGGAACCACCTACGAGCAGTACTTC. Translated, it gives CASSPRGGTTYEQYF.